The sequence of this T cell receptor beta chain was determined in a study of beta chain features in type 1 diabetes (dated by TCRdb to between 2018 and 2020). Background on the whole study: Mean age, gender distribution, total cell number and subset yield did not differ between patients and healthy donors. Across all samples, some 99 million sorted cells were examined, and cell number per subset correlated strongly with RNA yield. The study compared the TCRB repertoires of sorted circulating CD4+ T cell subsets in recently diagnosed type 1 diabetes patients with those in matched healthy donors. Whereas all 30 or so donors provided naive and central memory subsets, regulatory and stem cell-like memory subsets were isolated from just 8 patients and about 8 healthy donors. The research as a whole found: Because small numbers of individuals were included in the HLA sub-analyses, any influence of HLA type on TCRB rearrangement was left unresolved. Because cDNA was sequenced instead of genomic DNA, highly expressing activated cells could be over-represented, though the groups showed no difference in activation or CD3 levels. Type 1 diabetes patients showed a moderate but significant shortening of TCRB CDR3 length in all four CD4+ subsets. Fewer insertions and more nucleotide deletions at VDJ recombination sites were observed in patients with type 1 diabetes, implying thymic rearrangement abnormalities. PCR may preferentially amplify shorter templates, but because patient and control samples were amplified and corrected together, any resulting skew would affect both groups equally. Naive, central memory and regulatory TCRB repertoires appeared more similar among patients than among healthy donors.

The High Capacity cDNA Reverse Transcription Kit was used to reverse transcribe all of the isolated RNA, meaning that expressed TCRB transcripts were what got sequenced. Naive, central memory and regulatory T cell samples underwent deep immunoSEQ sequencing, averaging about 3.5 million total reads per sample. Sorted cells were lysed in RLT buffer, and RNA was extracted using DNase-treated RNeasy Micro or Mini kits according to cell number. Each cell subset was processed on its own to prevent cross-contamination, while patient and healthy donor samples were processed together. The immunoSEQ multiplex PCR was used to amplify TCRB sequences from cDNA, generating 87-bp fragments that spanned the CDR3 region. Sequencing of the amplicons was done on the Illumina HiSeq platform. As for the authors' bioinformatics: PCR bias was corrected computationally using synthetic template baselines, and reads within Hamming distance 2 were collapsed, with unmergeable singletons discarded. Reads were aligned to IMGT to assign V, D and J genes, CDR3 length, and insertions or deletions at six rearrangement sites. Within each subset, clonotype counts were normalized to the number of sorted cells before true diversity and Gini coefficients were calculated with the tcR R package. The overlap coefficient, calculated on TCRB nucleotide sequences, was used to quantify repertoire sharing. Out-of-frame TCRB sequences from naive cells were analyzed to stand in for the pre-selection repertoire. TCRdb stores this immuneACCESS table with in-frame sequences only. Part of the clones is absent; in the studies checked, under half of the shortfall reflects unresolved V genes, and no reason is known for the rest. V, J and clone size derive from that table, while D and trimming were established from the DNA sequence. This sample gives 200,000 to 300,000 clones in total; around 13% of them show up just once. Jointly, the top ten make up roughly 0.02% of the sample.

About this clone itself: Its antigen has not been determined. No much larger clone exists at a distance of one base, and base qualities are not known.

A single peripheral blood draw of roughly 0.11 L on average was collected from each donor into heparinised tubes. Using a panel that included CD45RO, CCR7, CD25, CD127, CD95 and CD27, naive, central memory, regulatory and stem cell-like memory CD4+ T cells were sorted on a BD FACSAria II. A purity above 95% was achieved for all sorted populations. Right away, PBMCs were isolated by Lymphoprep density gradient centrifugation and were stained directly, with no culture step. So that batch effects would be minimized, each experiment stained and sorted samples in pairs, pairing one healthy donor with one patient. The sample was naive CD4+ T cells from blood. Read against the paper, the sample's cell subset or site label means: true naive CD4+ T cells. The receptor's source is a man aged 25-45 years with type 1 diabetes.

The sequence in DNA is TGTGCCAGCTCACCAATGGAGGAGATGGCCTATGGCTACACCTTC. Translated, this is CASSPMEEMAYGYTF. The chain employs TRBV18 and TRBJ1-2, with the D segment identity uncertain. Measured from the cysteine to the phenylalanine, the CDR3 is 15 residues long. The DNA shown is the 45-base CDR3, in frame from base 1. Deletion took 2 bases off V and 4 bases off J, with a span of 14 bases between the germline ends. The germline V gene encodes CDR1 KGHSH and CDR2 LQKENI. Extended through the reference TRBV18 and TRBJ1-2 proteins, this CDR3 yields the full variable domain: NAGVMQNPRHLVRRRGQEARLRCSPMKGHSHVYWYRQLPEEGLKFMVYLQKENIIDESGMPKERFSAEFPKEGPSILRIQQVVRGDSAAYFCASSPMEEMAYGYTFGSGTRLTVV.